This T cell receptor beta chain was recovered during a study of shared T cell receptors in the human thymus. Here immunoSEQ multiplex PCR was the method, and the copy in TCRdb shows in-frame clones only, minus some. The sample records approximately 400,000 clones, 85% to 95% being singletons. The sequenced material came from thymocytes. The source is a human donor.

CDR3 residues: CASKVGQSSYNEQFF. The DNA of the CDR3 is TGTGCCAGCAAGGTCGGGCAATCCTCCTACAATGAGCAGTTCTTC. The rearrangement uses TRBV28 and TRBJ2-1; no firm D call. The CDR3 length is 15 residues. The germline V and J ends were trimmed by 7 bases and 0 bases, with 13 bases remaining between them. Germline values: CDR1 MDHEN, CDR2 SYDVKM. The full variable domain, its missing parts supplied by reference TRBV28 and TRBJ2-1, is DVKVTQSSRYLVKRTGEKVFLECVQDMDHENMFWYRQDPGLGLRLIYFSYDVKMKEKGDIPEGYSVSREKKERFSLILESASTNQTSMYLCASKVGQSSYNEQFFGPGTRLTVL.